The rows below give T cell receptor beta chains drawn from one sample of a study of CD8+ T cells in alopecia areata. TCRdb's table, derived via immunoSEQ multiplex PCR, lists solely in-frame clones and lacks some. The sample includes around 35,000 clones, nearly 55% of them seen just once. Source material: CD4+ Tregs sorted from blood. The receptors here all came from a human donor with alopecia areata. Both conserved end residues are part of each CDR3. The order of the fields is CDR3 protein, CDR3 length, J gene, V gene.

CDR3 protein: CASSFSQNSPLHF
CDR3 length: 13
J gene: TRBJ1-6
V gene: TRBV6-5

CDR3 protein: CASSPTLNTEAFF
CDR3 length: 13
J gene: TRBJ1-1
V gene: TRBV5-1

CDR3 protein: CSVGEEIGTGSGGYTF
CDR3 length: 16
J gene: TRBJ1-2
V gene: TRBV29-1

CDR3 protein: CASSLVAGTYEQYF
CDR3 length: 14
J gene: TRBJ2-7
V gene: TRBV5-1

CDR3 protein: CASSRAQGNQPQHF
CDR3 length: 14
J gene: TRBJ1-5
V gene: TRBV19

CDR3 protein: CASSLRGRDEQFF
CDR3 length: 13
J gene: TRBJ2-1
V gene: TRBV7-3

CDR3 protein: CASSIGTLSNQPQHF
CDR3 length: 15
J gene: TRBJ1-5
V gene: TRBV7-9

CDR3 protein: CASSLARLAGSYEQYF
CDR3 length: 16
J gene: TRBJ2-7
V gene: TRBV5-1

CDR3 protein: CASSTPPGTGRFNEQFF
CDR3 length: 17
J gene: TRBJ2-1
V gene: TRBV5-6

CDR3 protein: CASSQADRTTNYGYTF
CDR3 length: 16
J gene: TRBJ1-2
V gene: TRBV4-2

CDR3 protein: CASSSTSYEQYF
CDR3 length: 12
J gene: TRBJ2-7
V gene: TRBV7-9

CDR3 protein: CAWRGTNSGANVLTF
CDR3 length: 15
J gene: TRBJ2-6
V gene: TRBV30

CDR3 protein: CASSFPGLVAHNEQFF
CDR3 length: 16
J gene: TRBJ2-1
V gene: TRBV7-2

CDR3 protein: CASSPWTGSRHEQYF
CDR3 length: 15
J gene: TRBJ2-7
V gene: TRBV28

CDR3 protein: CSVGRPNQETQYF
CDR3 length: 13
J gene: TRBJ2-5
V gene: TRBV29-1

CDR3 protein: CASNQKGTSKFF
CDR3 length: 12
J gene: TRBJ2-1
V gene: TRBV2

CDR3 protein: CASSKKLVEGICYNEQFF
CDR3 length: 18
J gene: TRBJ2-1
V gene: TRBV21-1

CDR3 protein: CAWSLGAGRDTEAFF
CDR3 length: 15
J gene: TRBJ1-1
V gene: TRBV30

CDR3 protein: CASSSNRGRSNEQFF
CDR3 length: 15
J gene: TRBJ2-1
V gene: TRBV7-2

CDR3 protein: CASSRLTGTGNEKLFF
CDR3 length: 16
J gene: TRBJ1-4
V gene: TRBV14

CDR3 protein: CASSVYGGSRNEQYF
CDR3 length: 15
J gene: TRBJ2-7
V gene: TRBV9

CDR3 protein: CSSRRGQDTQYF
CDR3 length: 12
J gene: TRBJ2-3
V gene: TRBV29-1

CDR3 protein: CASSPSSSNTGELFF
CDR3 length: 15
J gene: TRBJ2-2
V gene: TRBV18

CDR3 protein: CASSPGANPLGGYTF
CDR3 length: 15
J gene: TRBJ1-2
V gene: TRBV7-9

CDR3 protein: CASSLFLIVGSLNTEAFF
CDR3 length: 18
J gene: TRBJ1-1
V gene: TRBV28

CDR3 protein: CASSPFLRLALSYEQYF
CDR3 length: 17
J gene: TRBJ2-7
V gene: TRBV28

CDR3 protein: CASSLVAGGPVYNEQFF
CDR3 length: 17
J gene: TRBJ2-1
V gene: TRBV5-1

CDR3 protein: CASAGRAGEVDTQYF
CDR3 length: 15
J gene: TRBJ2-3
V gene: TRBV11-2

CDR3 protein: CAISDRPGQGGTDTQYF
CDR3 length: 17
J gene: TRBJ2-3
V gene: TRBV10-3

CDR3 protein: CASSEHLLAKNIQYF
CDR3 length: 15
J gene: TRBJ2-4
V gene: TRBV10-2

CDR3 protein: CASSQFRGGAKNIQYF
CDR3 length: 16
J gene: TRBJ2-4
V gene: TRBV14

CDR3 protein: CSVVATEGNTEAFF
CDR3 length: 14
J gene: TRBJ1-1
V gene: TRBV29-1

CDR3 protein: CASSPVAGQYEQYF
CDR3 length: 14
J gene: TRBJ2-7
V gene: TRBV18

CDR3 protein: CASSLAIGLAGGPYNEQFF
CDR3 length: 19
J gene: TRBJ2-1
V gene: TRBV5-5

CDR3 protein: CASSLALHSDTQYF
CDR3 length: 14
J gene: TRBJ2-3
V gene: TRBV7-2

CDR3 protein: CASSLDREQYF
CDR3 length: 11
J gene: TRBJ2-7
V gene: TRBV7-9

CDR3 protein: CASSSPPGTQYF
CDR3 length: 12
J gene: TRBJ2-5
V gene: TRBV7-2

CDR3 protein: CASSGQHNSPLHF
CDR3 length: 13
J gene: TRBJ1-6
V gene: TRBV9

CDR3 protein: CSSSGGSSSYNEQFF
CDR3 length: 15
J gene: TRBJ2-1
V gene: TRBV29-1

CDR3 protein: CASSTPLEAFF
CDR3 length: 11
J gene: TRBJ1-1
V gene: TRBV28

CDR3 protein: CATKEGRTNSPLHF
CDR3 length: 14
J gene: TRBJ1-6
V gene: TRBV5-1

CDR3 protein: CASSFLTPSTDTQYF
CDR3 length: 15
J gene: TRBJ2-3
V gene: TRBV5-4

CDR3 protein: CASSSSGTGNTGELFF
CDR3 length: 16
J gene: TRBJ2-2
V gene: TRBV5-1

CDR3 protein: CASSRIQGEGYGYTF
CDR3 length: 15
J gene: TRBJ1-2
V gene: TRBV7-9

CDR3 protein: CASSRDRGNTEAFF
CDR3 length: 14
J gene: TRBJ1-1
V gene: TRBV2

CDR3 protein: CASSQEIGTGKQETQYF
CDR3 length: 17
J gene: TRBJ2-5
V gene: TRBV4-1

CDR3 protein: CASSPNLGLLSDEQYF
CDR3 length: 16
J gene: TRBJ2-7
V gene: TRBV19

CDR3 protein: CASSLGDEKLFF
CDR3 length: 12
J gene: TRBJ1-4
V gene: TRBV5-1